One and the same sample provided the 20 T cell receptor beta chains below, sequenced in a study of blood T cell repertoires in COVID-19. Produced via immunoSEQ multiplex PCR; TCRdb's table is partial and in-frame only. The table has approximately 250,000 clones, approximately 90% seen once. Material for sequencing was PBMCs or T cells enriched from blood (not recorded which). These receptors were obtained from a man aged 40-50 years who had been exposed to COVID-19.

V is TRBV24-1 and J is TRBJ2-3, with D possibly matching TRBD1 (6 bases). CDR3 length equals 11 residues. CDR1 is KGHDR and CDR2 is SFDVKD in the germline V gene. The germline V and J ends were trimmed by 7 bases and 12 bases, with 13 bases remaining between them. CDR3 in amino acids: CATRGTGTQYF. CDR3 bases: TGTGCCACCAGGGGTACAGGGACCCAGTATTTT.

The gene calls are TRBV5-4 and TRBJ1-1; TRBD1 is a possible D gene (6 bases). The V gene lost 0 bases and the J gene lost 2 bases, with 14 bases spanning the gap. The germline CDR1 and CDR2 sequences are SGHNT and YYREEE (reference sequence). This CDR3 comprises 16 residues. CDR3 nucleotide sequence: TGTGCCAGCAGCTTGGTCCTATTACAGGGAAACACTGAAGCTTTCTTT. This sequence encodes CASSLVLLQGNTEAFF.

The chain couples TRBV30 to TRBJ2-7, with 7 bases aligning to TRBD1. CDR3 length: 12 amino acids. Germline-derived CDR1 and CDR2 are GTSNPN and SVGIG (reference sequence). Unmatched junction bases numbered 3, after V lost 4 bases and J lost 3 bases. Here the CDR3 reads CAWNRQGYEQYF. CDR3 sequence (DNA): TGTGCCTGGAATAGACAGGGCTACGAGCAGTACTTC. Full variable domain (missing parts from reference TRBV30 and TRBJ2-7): SQTIHQWPATLVQPVGSPLSLECTVEGTSNPNLYWYRQAAGRGLQLLFYSVGIGQISSEVPQNLSASRPQDRQFILSSKKLLLSDSGFYLCAWNRQGYEQYFGPGTRLTVT.

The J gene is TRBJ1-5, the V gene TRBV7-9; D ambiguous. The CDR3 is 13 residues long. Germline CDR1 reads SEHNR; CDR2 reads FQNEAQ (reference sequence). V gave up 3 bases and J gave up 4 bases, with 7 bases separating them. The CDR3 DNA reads TGTGCCAGCAGCTTGGCCACGAATCAGCCCCAGCATTTT. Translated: CASSLATNQPQHF.

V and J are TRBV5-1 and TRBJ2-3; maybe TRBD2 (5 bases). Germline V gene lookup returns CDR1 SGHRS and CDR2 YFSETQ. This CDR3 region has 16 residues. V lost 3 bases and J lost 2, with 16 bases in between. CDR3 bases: TGCGCCAGCAGCTCCCTTACTGGGAGTTTCACAGATACGCAGTATTTT. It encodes CASSSLTGSFTDTQYF.

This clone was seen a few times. This chain's CDR3 is CASSLGLSYEQYF. The CDR3 DNA is TGTGCCAGCAGCTTAGGACTATCCTACGAGCAGTACTTC. V gene TRBV7-2 combines with J gene TRBJ2-7, with a possible D match to TRBD2 (5 bases). Trimming pared 1 base from V and 1 base from J, leaving 5 bases between. The germline CDR1 and CDR2 sequences are SGHTA and FQGNSA. This CDR3 comprises 13 residues.

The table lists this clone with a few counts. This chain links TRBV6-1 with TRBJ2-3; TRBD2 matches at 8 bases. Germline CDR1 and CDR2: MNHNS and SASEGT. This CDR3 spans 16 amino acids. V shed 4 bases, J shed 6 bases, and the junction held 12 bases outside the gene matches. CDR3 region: CASSGVREGTSDTQYF. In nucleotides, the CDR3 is TGTGCCAGCAGTGGGGTTCGGGAGGGTACCTCGGATACGCAGTATTTT.

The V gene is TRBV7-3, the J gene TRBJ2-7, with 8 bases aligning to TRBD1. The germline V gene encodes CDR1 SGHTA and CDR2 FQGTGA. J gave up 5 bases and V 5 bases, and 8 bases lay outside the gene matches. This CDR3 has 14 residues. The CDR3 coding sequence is TGTGCCAGCAGCGCCGGACAGGGCCCCGACGAGCAGTACTTC. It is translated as CASSAGQGPDEQYF.

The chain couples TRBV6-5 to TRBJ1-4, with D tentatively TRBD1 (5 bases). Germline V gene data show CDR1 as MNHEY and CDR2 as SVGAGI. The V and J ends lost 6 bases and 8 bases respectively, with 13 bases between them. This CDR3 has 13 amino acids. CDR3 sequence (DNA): TGTGCCAGCAGGGGGACTTCAGGGGAAAAACTGTTTTTT. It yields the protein CASRGTSGEKLFF.

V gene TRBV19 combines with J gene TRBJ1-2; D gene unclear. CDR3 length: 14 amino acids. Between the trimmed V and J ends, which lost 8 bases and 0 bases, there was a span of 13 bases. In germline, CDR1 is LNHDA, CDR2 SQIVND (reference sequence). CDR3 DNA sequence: TGTGCCAGTCAAATACCGGGATCTAACTATGGCTACACCTTC. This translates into CASQIPGSNYGYTF.

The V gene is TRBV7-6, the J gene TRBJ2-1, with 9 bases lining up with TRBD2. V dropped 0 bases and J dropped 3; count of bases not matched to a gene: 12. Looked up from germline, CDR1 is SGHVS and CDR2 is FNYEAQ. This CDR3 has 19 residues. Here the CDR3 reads CASSLAREVAGELYNEQFF. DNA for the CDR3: TGTGCCAGCAGCTTAGCGAGGGAGGTAGCGGGAGAACTCTACAATGAGCAGTTCTTC.

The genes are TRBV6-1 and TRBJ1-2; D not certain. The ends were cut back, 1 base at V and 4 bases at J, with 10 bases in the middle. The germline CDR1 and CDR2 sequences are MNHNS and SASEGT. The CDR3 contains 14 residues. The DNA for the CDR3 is TGTGCCAGCAGTGAAGGAATTACCGGCTATGGCTACACCTTC. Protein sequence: CASSEGITGYGYTF.

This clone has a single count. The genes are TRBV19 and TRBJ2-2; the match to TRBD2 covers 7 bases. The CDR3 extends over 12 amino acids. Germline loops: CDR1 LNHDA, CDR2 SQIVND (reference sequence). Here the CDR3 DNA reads TGTCTCGGCGGGAGCTACACCGGGGAGCTGTTTTTT. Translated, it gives CLGGSYTGELFF.

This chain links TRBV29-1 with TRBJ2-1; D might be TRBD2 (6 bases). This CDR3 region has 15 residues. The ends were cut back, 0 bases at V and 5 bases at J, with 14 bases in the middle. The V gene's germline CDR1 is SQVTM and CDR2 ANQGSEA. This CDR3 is CSVEERAGINNEQFF. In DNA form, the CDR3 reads TGCAGCGTTGAAGAAAGGGCGGGAATAAACAATGAGCAGTTCTTC.

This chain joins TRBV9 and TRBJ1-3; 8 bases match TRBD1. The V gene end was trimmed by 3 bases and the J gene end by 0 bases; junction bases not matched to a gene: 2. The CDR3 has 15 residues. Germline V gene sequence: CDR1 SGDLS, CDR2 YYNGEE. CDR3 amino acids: CASSDRGFSGNTIYF. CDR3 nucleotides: TGTGCCAGCAGCGACAGGGGGTTCTCTGGAAACACCATATATTTT.

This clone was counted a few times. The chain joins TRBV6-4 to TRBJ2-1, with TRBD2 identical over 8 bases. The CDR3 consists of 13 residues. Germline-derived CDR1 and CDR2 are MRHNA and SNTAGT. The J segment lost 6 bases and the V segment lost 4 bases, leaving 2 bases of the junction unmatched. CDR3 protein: CASSVGTSNEQFF. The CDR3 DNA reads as TGTGCCAGCAGTGTCGGGACTAGCAATGAGCAGTTCTTC.

CDR3 residues: CASSQTSSGRWADTQYF. Here the CDR3 DNA reads TGCGCCAGCAGCCAAACCTCTAGCGGGAGATGGGCAGATACGCAGTATTTT. The chain carries TRBV4-3 and TRBJ2-3, with TRBD2 matching over 10 bases. The CDR3 totals 17 residues. Per the germline V gene, CDR1 is LGHNA and CDR2 is YSLEER. Trimming removed 2 bases from V and 4 bases from J; junction bases left unmatched: 9.

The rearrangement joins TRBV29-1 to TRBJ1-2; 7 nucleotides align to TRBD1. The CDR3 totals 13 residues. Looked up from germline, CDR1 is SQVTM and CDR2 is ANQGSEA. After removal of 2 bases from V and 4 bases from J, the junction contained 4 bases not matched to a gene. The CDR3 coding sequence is TGCAGCGTTGAAACGACAGGGCGCTATGGCTACACCTTC. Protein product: CSVETTGRYGYTF.

This CDR3 reads CASSEPGQETQYF. CDR3 DNA: TGTGCCAGCAGTGAGCCCGGCCAAGAGACCCAGTACTTC. The V and J genes are TRBV6-1 and TRBJ2-5; D unclear. Deletions cut 3 bases from V and 1 base from J, with 6 bases between. The CDR3 is 13 residues long. Germline CDR1 is MNHNS and CDR2 is SASEGT.

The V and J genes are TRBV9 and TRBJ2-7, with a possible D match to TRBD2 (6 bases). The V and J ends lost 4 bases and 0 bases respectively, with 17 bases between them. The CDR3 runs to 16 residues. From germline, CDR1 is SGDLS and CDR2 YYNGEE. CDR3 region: CASSPNQAGVSYEQYF. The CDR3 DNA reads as TGTGCCAGCAGCCCAAATCAAGCGGGCGTCTCCTACGAGCAGTACTTC. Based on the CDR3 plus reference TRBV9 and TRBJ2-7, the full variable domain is DSGVTQTPKHLITATGQRVTLRCSPRSGDLSVYWYQQSLDQGLQFLIQYYNGEERAKGNILERFSAQQFPDLHSELNLSSLELGDSALYFCASSPNQAGVSYEQYFGPGTRLTVT.